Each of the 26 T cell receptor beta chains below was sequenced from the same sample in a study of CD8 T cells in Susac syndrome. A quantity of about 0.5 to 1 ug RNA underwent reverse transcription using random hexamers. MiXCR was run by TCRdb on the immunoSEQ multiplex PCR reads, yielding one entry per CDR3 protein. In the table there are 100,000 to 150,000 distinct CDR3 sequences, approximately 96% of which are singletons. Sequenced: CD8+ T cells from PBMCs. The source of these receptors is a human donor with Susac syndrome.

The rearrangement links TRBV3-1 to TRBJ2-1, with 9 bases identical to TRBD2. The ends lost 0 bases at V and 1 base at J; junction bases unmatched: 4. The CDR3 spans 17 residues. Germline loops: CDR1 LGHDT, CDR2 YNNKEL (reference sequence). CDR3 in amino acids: CASSQDLAGGSYNEQFF. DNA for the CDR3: TGTGCCAGCAGCCAAGATCTGGCGGGAGGGTCCTACAATGAGCAGTTCTTC.

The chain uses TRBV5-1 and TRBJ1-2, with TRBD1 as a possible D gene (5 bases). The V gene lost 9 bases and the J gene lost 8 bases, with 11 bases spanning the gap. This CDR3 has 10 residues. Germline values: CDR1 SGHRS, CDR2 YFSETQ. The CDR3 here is CANGAPGYTF. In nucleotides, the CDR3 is TGCGCCAACGGGGCACCCGGCTACACCTTC.

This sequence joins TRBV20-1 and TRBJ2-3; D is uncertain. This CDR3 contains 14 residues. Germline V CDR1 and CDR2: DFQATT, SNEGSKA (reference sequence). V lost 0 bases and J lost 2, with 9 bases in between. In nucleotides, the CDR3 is TGCAGTGCTAGAGATGTTACCCACACAGATACGCAGTATTTT. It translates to CSARDVTHTDTQYF.

The CDR3 bases are TGTGCCAGCAGCGCCTCAGGGGGTAATCAGCCCCAGCATTTT. Its protein product is CASSASGGNQPQHF. The genes are TRBV9 and TRBJ1-5, with 7 nucleotides matching TRBD1. Germline lookup yields CDR1 SGDLS and CDR2 YYNGEE. The CDR3 spans 14 residues. V was pared by 3 bases and J by 4 bases, with 4 bases of the junction left unmatched. The variable domain in full, with the rest retrieved from reference TRBV9 and TRBJ1-5, is DSGVTQTPKHLITATGQRVTLRCSPRSGDLSVYWYQQSLDQGLQFLIQYYNGEERAKGNILERFSAQQFPDLHSELNLSSLELGDSALYFCASSASGGNQPQHFGDGTRLSIL.

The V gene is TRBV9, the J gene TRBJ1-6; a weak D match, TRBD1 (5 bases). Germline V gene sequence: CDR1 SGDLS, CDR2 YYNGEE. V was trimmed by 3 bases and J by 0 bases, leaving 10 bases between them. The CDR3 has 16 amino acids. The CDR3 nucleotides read TGTGCCAGCAGCGCAAGACAGAGCTCCTATAATTCACCCCTCCACTTT. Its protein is CASSARQSSYNSPLHF.

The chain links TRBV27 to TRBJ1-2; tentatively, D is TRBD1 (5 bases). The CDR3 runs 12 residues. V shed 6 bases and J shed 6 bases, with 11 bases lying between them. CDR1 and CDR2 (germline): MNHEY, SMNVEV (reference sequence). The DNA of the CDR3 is TGTGCCAGCAGGGCCCCGGGGGATGGCTACACCTTC. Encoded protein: CASRAPGDGYTF.

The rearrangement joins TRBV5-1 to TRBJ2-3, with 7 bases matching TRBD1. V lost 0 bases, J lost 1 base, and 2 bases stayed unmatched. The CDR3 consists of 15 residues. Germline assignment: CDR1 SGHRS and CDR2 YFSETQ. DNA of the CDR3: TGCGCCAGCAGCTTGGACAGGGGTGGCACAGATACGCAGTATTTT. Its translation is CASSLDRGGTDTQYF.

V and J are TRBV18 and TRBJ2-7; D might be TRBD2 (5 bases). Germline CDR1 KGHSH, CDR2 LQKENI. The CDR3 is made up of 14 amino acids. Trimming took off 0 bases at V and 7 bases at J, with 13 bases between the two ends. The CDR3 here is CASSPPSALREQYF. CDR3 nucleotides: TGTGCCAGCTCACCACCTAGCGCTCTACGAGAGCAGTACTTC.

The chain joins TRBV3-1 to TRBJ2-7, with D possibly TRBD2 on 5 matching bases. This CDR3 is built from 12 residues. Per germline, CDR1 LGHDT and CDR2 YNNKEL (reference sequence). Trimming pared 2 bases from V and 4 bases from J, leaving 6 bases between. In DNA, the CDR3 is TGTGCCAGCAGCCAAACGGGGTACGAGCAGTACTTC. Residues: CASSQTGYEQYF.

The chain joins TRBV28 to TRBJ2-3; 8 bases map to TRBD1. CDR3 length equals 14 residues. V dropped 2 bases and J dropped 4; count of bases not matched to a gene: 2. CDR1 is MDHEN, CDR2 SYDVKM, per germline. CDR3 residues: CASSLQGASDTQYF. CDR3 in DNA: TGTGCCAGCAGTTTACAGGGGGCCTCAGATACGCAGTATTTT. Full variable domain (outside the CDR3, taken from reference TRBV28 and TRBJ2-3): DVKVTQSSRYLVKRTGEKVFLECVQDMDHENMFWYRQDPGLGLRLIYFSYDVKMKEKGDIPEGYSVSREKKERFSLILESASTNQTSMYLCASSLQGASDTQYFGPGTRLTVL.

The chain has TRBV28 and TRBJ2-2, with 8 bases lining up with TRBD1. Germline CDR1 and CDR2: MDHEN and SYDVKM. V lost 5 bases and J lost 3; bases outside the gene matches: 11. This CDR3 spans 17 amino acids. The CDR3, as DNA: TGTGCCAGCAGTCCCCCCGCGAGACAGGGGTACACCGGGGAGCTGTTTTTT. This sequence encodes CASSPPARQGYTGELFF.

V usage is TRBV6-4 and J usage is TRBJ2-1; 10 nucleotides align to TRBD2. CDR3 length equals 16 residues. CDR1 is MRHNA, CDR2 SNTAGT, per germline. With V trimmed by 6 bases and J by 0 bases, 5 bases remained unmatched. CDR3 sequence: CASSQGLASSYNEQFF. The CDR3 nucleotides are TGTGCCAGCAGCCAGGGACTAGCGAGCTCCTACAATGAGCAGTTCTTC.

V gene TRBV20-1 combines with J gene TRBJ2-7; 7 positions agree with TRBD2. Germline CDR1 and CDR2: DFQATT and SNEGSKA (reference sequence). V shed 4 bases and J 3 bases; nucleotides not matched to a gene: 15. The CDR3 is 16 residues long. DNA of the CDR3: TGCAGTGCTACCCTTTGGGAGTCCAGCGGGGTCTACGAGCAGTACTTC. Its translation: CSATLWESSGVYEQYF.

CDR3 DNA: TGCGCCAGCAGCCGAGATCATCTTGGCAATGAGCAGTTCTTC. This codes for CASSRDHLGNEQFF. V and J are TRBV4-3 and TRBJ2-1; D uncertain. The CDR3 has 14 residues. The V gene's germline CDR1 is LGHNA and CDR2 YSLEER. The germline V and J ends were trimmed by 4 bases and 6 bases, with 13 bases remaining between them.

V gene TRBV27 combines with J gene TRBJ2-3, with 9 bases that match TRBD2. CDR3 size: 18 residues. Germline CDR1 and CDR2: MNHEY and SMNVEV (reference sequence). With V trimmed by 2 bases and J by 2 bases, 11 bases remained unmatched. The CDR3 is CASSLELGLAGFTDTQYF. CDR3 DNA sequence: TGTGCCAGCAGTTTAGAACTTGGGCTAGCGGGATTCACAGATACGCAGTATTTT.

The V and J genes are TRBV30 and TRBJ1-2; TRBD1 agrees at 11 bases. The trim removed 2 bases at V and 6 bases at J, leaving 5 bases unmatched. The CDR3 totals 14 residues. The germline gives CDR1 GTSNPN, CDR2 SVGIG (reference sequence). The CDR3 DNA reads TGTGCCTGGAGTAGGGGACAGGGGGTGGATGGCTACACCTTC. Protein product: CAWSRGQGVDGYTF.

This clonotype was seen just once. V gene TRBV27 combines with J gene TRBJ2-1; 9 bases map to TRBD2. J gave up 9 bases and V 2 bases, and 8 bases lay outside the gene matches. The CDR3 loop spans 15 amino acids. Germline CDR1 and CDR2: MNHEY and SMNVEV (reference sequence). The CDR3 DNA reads TGTGCCAGCAGTTTAGGTAGCGGGAGTCACTTTGAGCAGTTCTTC. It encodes CASSLGSGSHFEQFF.

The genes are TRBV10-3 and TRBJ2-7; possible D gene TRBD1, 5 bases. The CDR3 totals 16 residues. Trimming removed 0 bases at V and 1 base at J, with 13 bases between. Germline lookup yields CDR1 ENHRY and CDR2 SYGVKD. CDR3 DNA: TGTGCCATCAGTGAGTCCCAGGTAGGGGTGTCCTACGAGCAGTACTTC. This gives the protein CAISESQVGVSYEQYF.

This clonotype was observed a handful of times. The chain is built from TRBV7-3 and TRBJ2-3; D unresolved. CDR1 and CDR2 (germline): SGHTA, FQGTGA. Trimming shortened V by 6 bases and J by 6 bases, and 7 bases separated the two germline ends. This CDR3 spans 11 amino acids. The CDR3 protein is CASSFGDTQYF. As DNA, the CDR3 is TGTGCCAGCAGTTTTGGGGATACGCAGTATTTT.

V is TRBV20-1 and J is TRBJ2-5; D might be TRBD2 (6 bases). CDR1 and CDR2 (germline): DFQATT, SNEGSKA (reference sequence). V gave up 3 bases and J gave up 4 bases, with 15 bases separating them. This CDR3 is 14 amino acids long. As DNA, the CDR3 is TGCAGTGCTAGGGGCGGGATGGATCTAGAGACCCAGTACTTC. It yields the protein CSARGGMDLETQYF.

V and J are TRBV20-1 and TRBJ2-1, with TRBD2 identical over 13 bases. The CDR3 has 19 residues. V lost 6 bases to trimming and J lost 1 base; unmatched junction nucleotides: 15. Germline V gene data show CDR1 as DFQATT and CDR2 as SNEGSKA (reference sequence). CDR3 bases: TGCAGTGCCCCCCCTCCGGGACTAGCGGGACTAGGGTCCTACAATGAGCAGTTCTTC. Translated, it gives CSAPPPGLAGLGSYNEQFF.

CDR3 sequence: CASSLVEAPAPVEQYF. The DNA for the CDR3 is TGTGCCAGCAGTCTTGTTGAGGCCCCGGCTCCAGTCGAGCAGTACTTC. The chain joins TRBV27 to TRBJ2-7; D is uncertain. The germline V and J ends were trimmed by 5 bases and 6 bases, with 23 bases remaining between them. Germline V CDR1 and CDR2: MNHEY, SMNVEV (reference sequence). The CDR3 sequence is 16 residues long.

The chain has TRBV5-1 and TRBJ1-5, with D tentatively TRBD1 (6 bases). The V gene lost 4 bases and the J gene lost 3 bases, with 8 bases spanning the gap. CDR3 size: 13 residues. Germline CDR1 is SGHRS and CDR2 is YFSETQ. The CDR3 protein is CASSQGYNQPQHF. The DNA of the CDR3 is TGCGCCAGCAGCCAGGGGTACAATCAGCCCCAGCATTTT.

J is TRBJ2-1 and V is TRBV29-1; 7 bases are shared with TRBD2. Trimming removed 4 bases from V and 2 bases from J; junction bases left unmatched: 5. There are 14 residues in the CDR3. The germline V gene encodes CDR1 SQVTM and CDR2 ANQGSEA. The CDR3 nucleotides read TGCAGCGTTGGTCTAGCGGACACCTACAATGAGCAGTTCTTC. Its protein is CSVGLADTYNEQFF.

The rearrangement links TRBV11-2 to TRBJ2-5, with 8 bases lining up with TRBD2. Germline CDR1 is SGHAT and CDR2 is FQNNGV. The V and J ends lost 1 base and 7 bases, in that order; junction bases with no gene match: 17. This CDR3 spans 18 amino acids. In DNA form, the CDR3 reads TGTGCCAGCAGCTTAGGAGGGTCTAGCGGGTGGGAAGACGGGACCCAGTACTTC. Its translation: CASSLGGSSGWEDGTQYF.

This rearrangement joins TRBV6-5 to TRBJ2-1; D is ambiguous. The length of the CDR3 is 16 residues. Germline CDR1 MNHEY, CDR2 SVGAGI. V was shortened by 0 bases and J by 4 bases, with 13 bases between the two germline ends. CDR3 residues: CASSYSSTNPYNEQFF. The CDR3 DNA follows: TGTGCCAGCAGTTACTCGAGTACGAACCCATACAATGAGCAGTTCTTC.